This T cell receptor (beta chain) originates from a study of Graves' ophthalmopathy and Graves' hyperthyroidism. The authors diagnosed from clinical symptoms, serum thyroxine, TRAb, thyroid ultrasound and orbital computed tomography. It was from roughly 10 ml of fresh peripheral blood that the PBMCs came. The study amplified TCR beta CDR3 regions using RNA transcripts. HTBI primers were used in a first-round RT-PCR, which preceded a second-round multiplex PCR. From the multiplex PCR reads, TCRdb called clonotypes with MiXCR, one entry per CDR3 protein. The sample shows hundreds of thousands of distinct CDR3 sequences, about 24% of them seen only once. This clonotype was counted a few times. This TCR derives from a woman under 30 with stable Graves' hyperthyroidism. Some clones in this sample may be carry-over from other donors' samples. Sequencing used peripheral blood.

The chain's CDR3 is CASSWTGLEQYF. As DNA, the CDR3 is TGTGCCAGCAGTTGGACAGGCCTCGAGCAGTACTTC. The V and J genes are TRBV12-3 or TRBV12-4 and TRBJ2-7; 7 bases match TRBD1. After removal of 4 bases from V and 6 bases from J, the junction contained 3 bases not matched to a gene. The CDR3 has 12 amino acids.